This T cell receptor beta chain stems from a study of cytomegalovirus exposure and HLA in healthy donors. Notes on the study in general: The Asian-associated ancestry cluster reportedly had fewer N-insertions than the roughly 720-donor mean in a later analysis. Later analysis revealed greater clonal expansion in HLA-associated TCR beta chains than in equally common others. Using a false discovery rate of 0.05, a later analysis showed that approximately 17,000 TCR beta sequences were associated with HLA alleles.

Researchers ran the PCR with 60 Vbeta and 13 Jbeta primers. TCRdb's copy holds only in-frame clones and misses some; the assay was immunoSEQ multiplex PCR. This sample has 85,000 to 90,000 clones, with around 74% found just once. As for this clone: The antigen remains undetermined.

The CDR3 runs to 16 residues. Per germline, CDR1 SGHTA and CDR2 FQGNSA. Losses at the gene ends were 3 bases for V and 7 bases for J; bases not matched to a gene: 8. The J gene is TRBJ2-3, the V gene TRBV7-2; 12 bases line up with TRBD2. Sequencing was carried out using PBMCs. The clonotype comes from a man aged 25-40 years in good health and CMV-seropositive. The CDR3 spells CASSFASSGGANTQYF. The CDR3 coding sequence is TGTGCCAGCAGCTTCGCTTCTAGCGGGGGGGCAAATACGCAGTATTTT.